Shown below are 32 T cell receptor beta chains from a single sample sequenced in a study of T cell repertoires in cytomegalovirus infection. TCRdb independently ran MiXCR on the reads; one entry per CDR3 protein. The sample contains 400,000 to 550,000 distinct CDR3 sequences, about 10% of which appear only once. The sequencing input was PBMCs. Receptor source: a human donor in good health (CMV status not recorded). Some clones in this sample may be carry-over from other donors' samples.

As for this clonotype: One end of the junction is discordant with germline, which a read error may explain. The chain carries TRBV7-2 and TRBJ1-5, with D maybe TRBD1 (5 bases). The germline V gene encodes CDR1 SGHTA and CDR2 FQGNSA. CDR3 length equals 13 residues. The CDR3 DNA is TGTGCCAGCAGCTTAGAGAGGGACCAGCCCCAGCGTTTT. Amino acids: CASSLERDQPQRF.

This clonotype was recorded many times. This chain uses TRBV19 with TRBJ2-7, with D perhaps given as TRBD1 or TRBD2 (5 bases each). Germline V gives CDR1 LNHDA, CDR2 SQIVND (reference sequence). V was trimmed by 2 bases and J by 5 bases, leaving 19 bases between them. The CDR3 spans 16 residues. The CDR3 is CASSITGASDGDEQYF. Here the CDR3 DNA reads TGTGCCAGTAGTATAACCGGGGCCAGCGATGGGGACGAGCAGTACTTC.

This clonotype came up many times. The J gene is TRBJ1-2, the V gene TRBV5-4; D is possibly TRBD1 (6 bases). CDR1 SGHNT and CDR2 YYREEE come from the germline V gene (reference sequence). The CDR3 runs to 15 residues. The ends were cut back, 4 bases at V and 0 bases at J, with 13 bases in the middle. As DNA, the CDR3 is TGTGCCAGCAGCGGAACAGGGTTTTCTAACTATGGCTACACCTTC. Translation gives CASSGTGFSNYGYTF.

This clonotype was seen a few times. The rearrangement links TRBV7-9 to TRBJ2-4, with 7 positions matching TRBD1. CDR3 length equals 14 residues. The germline V gene has CDR1 SEHNR and CDR2 FQNEAQ (reference sequence). J gave up 10 bases and V 0 bases, and 6 bases lay outside the gene matches. The chain's CDR3 is CASSLAEAGGIQYF. Here the CDR3 DNA reads TGTGCCAGCAGCTTAGCGGAAGCAGGGGGAATTCAGTACTTC. Full variable domain (missing parts from reference TRBV7-9 and TRBJ2-4): DTGVSQNPRHKITKRGQNVTFRCDPISEHNRLYWYRQTLGQGPEFLTYFQNEAQLEKSRLLSDRFSAERPKGSFSTLEIQRTEQGDSAMYLCASSLAEAGGIQYFGAGTRLSVL.

This clonotype was seen only a few times. The chain links TRBV20-1 to TRBJ2-1, with TRBD2 identical over 7 bases. Per germline, CDR1 DFQATT and CDR2 SNEGSKA (reference sequence). The CDR3 totals 16 residues. V was clipped by 5 bases and J by 0 bases; unmatched bases: 10. The CDR3 bases are TGCAGTGCTGAGGCGGGAGTCCTGAGCTCCTACAATGAGCAGTTCTTC. It codes for CSAEAGVLSSYNEQFF.

This clonotype was detected many times. DNA of the CDR3: TGTGCCAGCAGCTCTACGGGACTAGCGGGCACCGGGGAGCTGTTTTTT. It specifies CASSSTGLAGTGELFF. The V call is TRBV11-3, the J call TRBJ2-2; TRBD2 aligns across 12 bases. V was clipped by 4 bases and J by 4 bases; unmatched bases: 4. The germline V gene has CDR1 SGHNT and CDR2 YENEEA. The CDR3 has 16 amino acids. The full variable domain, completed using reference TRBV11-3 and TRBJ2-2, is EAGVVQSPRYKIIEKKQPVAFWCNPISGHNTLYWYLQNLGQGPELLIRYENEEAVDDSQLPKDRFSAERLKGVDSTLKIQPAELGDSAVYLCASSSTGLAGTGELFFGEGSRLTVL.

Many counts were recorded for this clonotype. CDR3 nucleotide sequence: TGTGCCAGCAGCTTAGGGGACGCAGATACGCAGTATTTT. Amino acid sequence: CASSLGDADTQYF. This chain connects TRBV7-9 to TRBJ2-3; tentatively, D is TRBD1 or TRBD2 (5 bases each). V was clipped by 1 base and J by 4 bases, with 6 bases between them. The germline V gene encodes CDR1 SEHNR and CDR2 FQNEAQ (reference sequence). The CDR3 consists of 13 residues.

This CDR3 is CATGGDRVAEQFF. CDR3 bases: TGTGCCACCGGCGGGGACAGAGTGGCTGAGCAGTTCTTC. This sequence joins TRBV24-1 and TRBJ2-1; D perhaps matches TRBD1 (7 bases). CDR1 is KGHDR, CDR2 SFDVKD, per germline. This CDR3 contains 13 residues. V gave up 9 bases and J gave up 9 bases, with 17 bases separating them.

The table lists this clonotype with many counts. The chain employs TRBV29-1 and TRBJ2-1; the D gene is possibly TRBD1 (6 bases). Germline CDR1 SQVTM, CDR2 ANQGSEA. V lost 6 bases, J lost 2 bases, and 23 bases lay in between. This CDR3 comprises 17 residues. The CDR3, as DNA: TGCAGCGTCAACGTGGGGACCAACAGGGAAGCCTACAATGAGCAGTTCTTC. Protein: CSVNVGTNREAYNEQFF.

The chain uses TRBV28 and TRBJ1-5; D ambiguous. The CDR3 sequence is 13 residues long. Germline values: CDR1 MDHEN, CDR2 SYDVKM. V was trimmed by 6 bases and J by 11 bases, leaving 17 bases between them. CDR3 in amino acids: CASSDPAREAQHF. The DNA of the CDR3 is TGTGCCAGCAGCGATCCAGCCCGAGAAGCCCAGCATTTT.

J is TRBJ2-7 and V is TRBV15; TRBD1 aligns across 10 bases. V gave up 3 bases and J gave up 5 bases; unmatched junction bases: 4. The germline gives CDR1 LNHNV, CDR2 YYDKDF (reference sequence). The CDR3 loop spans 14 amino acids. Here the CDR3 DNA reads TGTGCCACCAGCAGCCGACAGGGGGCTCACGAGCAGTACTTC. Its protein is CATSSRQGAHEQYF. The variable domain in full, completed from reference TRBV15 and TRBJ2-7, reads DAMVIQNPRYQVTQFGKPVTLSCSQTLNHNVMYWYQQKSSQAPKLLFHYYDKDFNNEADTPDNFQSRRPNTSFCFLDIRSPGLGDTAMYLCATSSRQGAHEQYFGPGTRLTVT.

The sample holds many counts of this clonotype. The chain carries TRBV5-8 and TRBJ2-2, with D unresolved. The CDR3 extends over 11 amino acids. Looked up from germline, CDR1 is SGHTS and CDR2 is YDEGEE. V dropped 4 bases and J dropped 9 bases, with 7 bases sitting between them. The CDR3 DNA reads TGTGCCAGCAGCCAGGTGCGGGAGCTGTTTTTT. This gives the protein CASSQVRELFF.

This chain links TRBV5-1 with TRBJ2-5; D call uncertain. CDR1 SGHRS and CDR2 YFSETQ come from the germline V gene. This CDR3 is built from 13 residues. The V end was cut by 4 bases, the J end by 2 bases, with 9 bases between. The CDR3 DNA sequence: TGCGCCAGCAGCGCCGTGCAGCAAGAGACCCAGTACTTC. Its translation: CASSAVQQETQYF.

This clonotype has a count of ten or more. The J gene is TRBJ2-2, the V gene TRBV19, with 9 bases identical to TRBD2. The CDR3 contains 16 residues. J lost 4 bases, V lost 3 bases, and 6 bases had no gene match. Germline V CDR1 and CDR2: LNHDA, SQIVND (reference sequence). The CDR3 reads CASSIGLAGPTGELFF. CDR3 DNA: TGTGCCAGTAGTATCGGTCTAGCGGGGCCCACCGGGGAGCTGTTTTTT.

This clonotype was counted ten times or more. The CDR3 region has the DNA TGTGCCAGCAGCTCCCCAAGGGACTGGCAAGAGACCCAGTACTTC. Translating gives CASSSPRDWQETQYF. V and J are TRBV7-9 and TRBJ2-5, with D possibly matching TRBD2 (6 bases). In germline, CDR1 is SEHNR, CDR2 FQNEAQ (reference sequence). The CDR3 sequence is 15 residues long. Deletions cut 4 bases from V and 2 bases from J, with 14 bases between.

This clonotype occurred a few times. The V gene is TRBV20-1, the J gene TRBJ2-7; D gene ambiguous. CDR3 length: 14 amino acids. Germline V lookup: CDR1 DFQATT, CDR2 SNEGSKA (reference sequence). V was shortened by 1 base and J by 5 bases, with 15 bases between the two germline ends. Here the CDR3 reads CSARGTELLNEQYF. In DNA, the CDR3 is TGCAGTGCTAGAGGGACCGAATTACTGAACGAGCAGTACTTC.

This clonotype was seen at least ten times. This chain uses TRBV10-3 with TRBJ2-1; 12 bases align to TRBD1. The germline V gene has CDR1 ENHRY and CDR2 SYGVKD. Trimming took 10 bases from V and 6 from J; bases not matched to a gene: 4. The CDR3 spans 13 residues. The CDR3 DNA reads TGTGCCACCCGGGACAGGGGGCCCAATGAGCAGTTCTTC. It specifies CATRDRGPNEQFF.

This clonotype showed up just a few times. V and J are TRBV3-1 and TRBJ1-5; TRBD1 matches at 7 bases. Germline-derived CDR1 and CDR2 are LGHDT and YNNKEL (reference sequence). There are 14 residues in the CDR3. The ends lost 4 bases at V and 9 bases at J; junction bases unmatched: 9. CDR3 coding DNA: TGTGCCAGCAGCCTGAACAGGGGATTGGGGCCCCAGCATTTT. This codes for CASSLNRGLGPQHF.

This clonotype was counted at least ten times. The V and J genes are TRBV12-3 or TRBV12-4 and TRBJ1-1; 7 nucleotides line up with TRBD1. This CDR3 spans 13 amino acids. The ends lost 4 bases at V and 4 bases at J; junction bases unmatched: 3. CDR3 residues: CASSSQGFTEAFF. DNA for the CDR3: TGTGCCAGCAGTTCACAGGGGTTCACTGAAGCTTTCTTT.

The chain employs TRBV3-1 and TRBJ1-3, with TRBD1 identical over 7 bases. In germline, CDR1 is LGHDT, CDR2 YNNKEL (reference sequence). J was trimmed by 2 bases and V by 4 bases; bases with no gene match: 8. The CDR3 has 16 residues. CDR3 DNA: TGTGCCAGCAGCCTTCCCCCTGACAGGGCTGGAAACACCATATATTTT. It codes for CASSLPPDRAGNTIYF.

J is TRBJ2-7 and V is TRBV12-3 or TRBV12-4, with 9 positions matching TRBD2. The CDR3 is 15 residues long. The trim removed 4 bases at V and 3 bases at J, leaving 7 bases unmatched. The CDR3 DNA reads TGTGCCAGCAGTTCCCGCGGGAGGGGGGTCTACGAGCAGTACTTC. This codes for CASSSRGRGVYEQYF.

This clonotype occurred many times. This chain joins TRBV14 and TRBJ2-7; D is possibly TRBD1 (6 bases). Germline lookup yields CDR1 SGHDN and CDR2 FVKESK. This CDR3 contains 17 residues. Trimming left V 4 bases short and J 0 bases short, with 19 bases between. DNA for the CDR3: TGTGCCAGCAGCCTAGGGATCGGGGACAAAAACTCCTACGAGCAGTACTTC. Its protein product is CASSLGIGDKNSYEQYF.

The chain uses TRBV20-1 and TRBJ2-2; no definite D call. Per the germline V gene, CDR1 is DFQATT and CDR2 is SNEGSKA (reference sequence). V dropped 3 bases and J dropped 0 bases, with 8 bases sitting between them. The CDR3 is made up of 14 amino acids. In DNA, the CDR3 is TGCAGTGCTAGTCCGTCGGCGAACACCGGGGAGCTGTTTTTT. It specifies CSASPSANTGELFF.

This clonotype came up many times. This chain uses TRBV7-8 with TRBJ2-5; D is possibly TRBD2 (6 bases). Germline V gene lookup returns CDR1 SGHVS and CDR2 FQNEAQ. The CDR3 has 15 residues. Trimming took off 1 base at V and 2 bases at J, with 11 bases between the two ends. CDR3 sequence reads: CASSLDPGAQETQYF. In nucleotides, the CDR3 is TGTGCCAGCAGCTTAGACCCGGGAGCTCAAGAGACCCAGTACTTC.

This clonotype was picked up many times. The chain is built from TRBV7-8 and TRBJ2-5, with 7 nucleotides matching TRBD2. CDR3 length equals 15 residues. CDR1 and CDR2 from the germline V gene are SGHVS and FQNEAQ. V lost 5 bases and J lost 2; bases outside the gene matches: 8. The CDR3 sequence is CASSRNPGLQETQYF. The CDR3 nucleotides read TGTGCCAGCAGCCGAAACCCGGGACTACAAGAGACCCAGTACTTC.

This clonotype was recorded many times. The chain combines TRBV5-1 with TRBJ2-1; D is uncertain. The V gene's germline CDR1 is SGHRS and CDR2 YFSETQ. Trimming shortened V by 2 bases and J by 2 bases, and 11 bases separated the two germline ends. The CDR3 contains 15 residues. The CDR3 bases are TGCGCCAGCAGCTTTTCCCTTGGGACCTACAATGAGCAGTTCTTC. As protein: CASSFSLGTYNEQFF.

V is TRBV9 and J is TRBJ2-3; weak D call: TRBD1 (5 bases). In germline, CDR1 is SGDLS, CDR2 YYNGEE. V was shortened by 0 bases and J by 0 bases, with 11 bases between the two germline ends. This CDR3 is 16 amino acids long. The CDR3, as DNA: TGTGCCAGCAGCGTAGGGGGCGCGACTAGCACAGATACGCAGTATTTT. It codes for CASSVGGATSTDTQYF.

The rearrangement joins TRBV10-2 to TRBJ2-3; 9 bases match TRBD2. This CDR3 contains 17 residues. V was pared by 0 bases and J by 3 bases, with 7 bases of the junction left unmatched. Germline CDR1 and CDR2: WSHSY and SAAADI. CDR3 nucleotides: TGCGCCAGCAGTGAGTCGAAGGGACTAGCAGGGACAGATACGCAGTATTTT. It is translated as CASSESKGLAGTDTQYF.

This clonotype appeared a few times. The gene calls are TRBV3-1 and TRBJ1-3; D is unclear. V was cut by 1 base and J by 4 bases, with 8 bases left in between. The CDR3 spans 14 residues. Germline CDR1 and CDR2: LGHDT and YNNKEL (reference sequence). This CDR3 is CASSQAPRGNTIYF. DNA of the CDR3: TGTGCCAGCAGCCAAGCGCCCAGAGGAAACACCATATATTTT. Full variable domain (rest looked up from reference TRBV3-1 and TRBJ1-3): DTAVSQTPKYLVTQMGNDKSIKCEQNLGHDTMYWYKQDSKKFLKIMFSYNNKELIINETVPNRFSPKSPDKAHLNLHINSLELGDSAVYFCASSQAPRGNTIYFGEGSWLTVV.

This clonotype was observed many times. The chain has TRBV11-2 and TRBJ1-2; possible D gene TRBD1, 6 bases. The CDR3 loop spans 16 amino acids. Germline CDR1 SGHAT, CDR2 FQNNGV. Trimming shortened V by 1 base and J by 3 bases, and 15 bases separated the two germline ends. CDR3 amino acids: CASSLAPGHPYYGYTF. CDR3 nucleotides: TGTGCCAGCAGCTTAGCACCGGGACATCCTTACTATGGCTACACCTTC. Combining the CDR3 with reference TRBV11-2 and TRBJ1-2 gives the whole variable domain EAGVAQSPRYKIIEKRQSVAFWCNPISGHATLYWYQQILGQGPKLLIQFQNNGVVDDSQLPKDRFSAERLKGVDSTLKIQPAKLEDSAVYLCASSLAPGHPYYGYTFGSGTRLTVV.

The rearrangement joins TRBV28 to TRBJ1-6, with D uncertain. V was trimmed by 6 bases and J by 10 bases, leaving 16 bases between them. There are 14 residues in the CDR3. CDR1 MDHEN and CDR2 SYDVKM come from the germline V gene. The CDR3 bases are TGTGCCAGCAGCCCCGGCGGGCTACGATCACCCCTCCACTTT. This translates into CASSPGGLRSPLHF.

This clonotype appeared a few times. The chain has TRBV7-8 and TRBJ1-1; the match to TRBD1 covers 9 bases. CDR1 and CDR2 (germline): SGHVS, FQNEAQ. This CDR3 contains 15 residues. The trim removed 5 bases at V and 4 bases at J, leaving 8 bases unmatched. The CDR3 DNA reads TGTGCCAGCAGCACCTCGGGACAGGGTCGCACTGAAGCTTTCTTT. Translating gives CASSTSGQGRTEAFF.